This paragraph reports one T cell receptor beta chain. Its cognate antigen is unknown. TCRdb keeps only in-frame clones here, not all; method: immunoSEQ multiplex PCR. The data hold 84,000 or so clones, with around 80% observed a single time. Single viable CD3+CD4+CD8-CD45RO+ cells were sorted as the memory CD4+ T cells. CDR3 length: 15 residues. Germline assignment: CDR1 SGHNT and CDR2 YYREEE (reference sequence). V gave up 1 base and J gave up 0 bases, with 8 bases separating them. The source of the sample is a study of memory CD4+ T cells and cytomegalovirus serostatus. Study-level results: Suggested: most of the CMV-linked TCR signature lies in CD4+ memory cells.

The rearrangement uses TRBV5-4 and TRBJ1-3; no definite D call. The sequence was collected from an adult in good health and CMV-seronegative. What was sequenced was memory CD4+ T cells from blood. Here the CDR3 DNA reads TGTGCCAGCAGCTTGAGCGCAGGCTCTGGAAACACCATATATTTT. It yields the protein CASSLSAGSGNTIYF.